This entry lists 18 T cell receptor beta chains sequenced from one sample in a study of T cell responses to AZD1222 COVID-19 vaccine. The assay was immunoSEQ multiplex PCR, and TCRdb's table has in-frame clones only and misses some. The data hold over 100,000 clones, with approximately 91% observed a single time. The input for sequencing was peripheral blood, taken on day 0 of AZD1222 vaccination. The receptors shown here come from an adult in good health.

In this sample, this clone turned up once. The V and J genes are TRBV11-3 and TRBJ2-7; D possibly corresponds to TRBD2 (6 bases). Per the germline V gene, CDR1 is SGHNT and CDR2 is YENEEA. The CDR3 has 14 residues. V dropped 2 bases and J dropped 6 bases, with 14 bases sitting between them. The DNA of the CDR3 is TGTGCCAGCAGCTTAACGAGAAATAGCGGCGAGCAGTACGTC. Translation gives CASSLTRNSGEQYV.

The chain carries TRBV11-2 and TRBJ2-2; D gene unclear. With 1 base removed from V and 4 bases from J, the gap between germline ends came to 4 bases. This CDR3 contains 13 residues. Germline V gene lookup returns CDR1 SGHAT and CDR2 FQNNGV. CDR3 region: CASSLVPTGELFF. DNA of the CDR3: TGTGCCAGCAGCTTAGTTCCCACCGGGGAGCTGTTTTTT.

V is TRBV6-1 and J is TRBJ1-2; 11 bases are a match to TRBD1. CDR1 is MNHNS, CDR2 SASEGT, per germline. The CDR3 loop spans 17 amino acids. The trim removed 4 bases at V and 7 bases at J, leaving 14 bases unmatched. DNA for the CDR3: TGTGCCAGCAGTGCCCACAGGACAGGGGGCCAGGGAGGTGGCTACACCTTC. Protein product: CASSAHRTGGQGGGYTF.

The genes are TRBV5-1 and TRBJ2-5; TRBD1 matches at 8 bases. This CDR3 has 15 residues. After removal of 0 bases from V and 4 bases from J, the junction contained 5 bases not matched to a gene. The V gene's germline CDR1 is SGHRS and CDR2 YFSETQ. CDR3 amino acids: CASSLAGQGGETQYF. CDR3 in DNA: TGCGCCAGCAGCTTGGCCGGACAGGGAGGAGAGACCCAGTACTTC.

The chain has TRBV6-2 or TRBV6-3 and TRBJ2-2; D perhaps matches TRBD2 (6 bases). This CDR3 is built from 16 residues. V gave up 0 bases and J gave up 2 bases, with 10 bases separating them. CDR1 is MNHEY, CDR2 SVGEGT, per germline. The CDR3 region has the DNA TGTGCCAGCAGTTACTCCTCTAGCGCAAACACCGGGGAGCTGTTTTTT. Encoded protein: CASSYSSSANTGELFF.

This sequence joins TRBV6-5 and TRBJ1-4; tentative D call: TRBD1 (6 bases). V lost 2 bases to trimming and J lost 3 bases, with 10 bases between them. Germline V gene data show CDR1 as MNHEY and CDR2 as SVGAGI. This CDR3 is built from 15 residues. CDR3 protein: CASSYTGSANEKLFF. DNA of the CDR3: TGTGCCAGCAGTTACACAGGGTCCGCTAATGAAAAACTGTTTTTT.

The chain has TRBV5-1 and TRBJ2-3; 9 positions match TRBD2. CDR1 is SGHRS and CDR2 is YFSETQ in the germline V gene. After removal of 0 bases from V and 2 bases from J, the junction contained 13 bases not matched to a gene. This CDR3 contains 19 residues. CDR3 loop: CASSLAIWASGAYTDTQYF. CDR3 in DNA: TGCGCCAGCAGCTTGGCTATATGGGCTAGCGGGGCTTACACAGATACGCAGTATTTT. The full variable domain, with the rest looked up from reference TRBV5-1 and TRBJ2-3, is KAGVTQTPRYLIKTRGQQVTLSCSPISGHRSVSWYQQTPGQGLQFLFEYFSETQRNKGNFPGRFSGRQFSNSRSEMNVSTLELGDSALYLCASSLAIWASGAYTDTQYFGPGTRLTVL.

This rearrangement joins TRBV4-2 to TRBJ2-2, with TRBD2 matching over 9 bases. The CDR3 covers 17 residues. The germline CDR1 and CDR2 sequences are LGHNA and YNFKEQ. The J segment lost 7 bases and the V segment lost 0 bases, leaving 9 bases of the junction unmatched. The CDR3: CASSQEGLAGFNGELFF. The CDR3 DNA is TGTGCCAGCAGCCAAGAGGGTCTAGCGGGGTTCAACGGGGAGCTGTTTTTT.

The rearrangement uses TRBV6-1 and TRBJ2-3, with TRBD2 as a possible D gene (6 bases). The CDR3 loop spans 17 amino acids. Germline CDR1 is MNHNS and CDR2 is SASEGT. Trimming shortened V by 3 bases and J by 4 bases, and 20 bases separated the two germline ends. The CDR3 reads CASSDRVSRGRADTQYF. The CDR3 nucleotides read TGTGCCAGCAGTGATAGAGTCTCTCGGGGGAGAGCAGATACGCAGTATTTT.

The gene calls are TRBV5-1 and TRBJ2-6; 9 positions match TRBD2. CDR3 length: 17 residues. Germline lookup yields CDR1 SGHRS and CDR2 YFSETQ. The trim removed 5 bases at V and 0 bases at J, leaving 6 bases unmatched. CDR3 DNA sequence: TGCGCCAGCAGTTCTAGCGGGGCAATCTCTGGGGCCAACGTCCTGACTTTC. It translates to CASSSSGAISGANVLTF. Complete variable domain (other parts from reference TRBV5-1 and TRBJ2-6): KAGVTQTPRYLIKTRGQQVTLSCSPISGHRSVSWYQQTPGQGLQFLFEYFSETQRNKGNFPGRFSGRQFSNSRSEMNVSTLELGDSALYLCASSSSGAISGANVLTFGAGSRLTVL.

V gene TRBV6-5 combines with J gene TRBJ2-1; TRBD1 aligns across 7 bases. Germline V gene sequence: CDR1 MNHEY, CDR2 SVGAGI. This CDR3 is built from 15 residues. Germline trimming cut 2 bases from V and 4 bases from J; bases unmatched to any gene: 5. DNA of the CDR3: TGTGCCAGCAGTTACGTGGGGACAGCTTACAATGAGCAGTTCTTC. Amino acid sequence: CASSYVGTAYNEQFF.

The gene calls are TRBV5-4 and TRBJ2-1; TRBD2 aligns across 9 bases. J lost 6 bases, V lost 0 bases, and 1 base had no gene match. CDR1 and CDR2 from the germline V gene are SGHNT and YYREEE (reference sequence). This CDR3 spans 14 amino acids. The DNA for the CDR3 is TGTGCCAGCAGCTTGGATAGCGGGAGCAATGAGCAGTTCTTC. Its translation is CASSLDSGSNEQFF.

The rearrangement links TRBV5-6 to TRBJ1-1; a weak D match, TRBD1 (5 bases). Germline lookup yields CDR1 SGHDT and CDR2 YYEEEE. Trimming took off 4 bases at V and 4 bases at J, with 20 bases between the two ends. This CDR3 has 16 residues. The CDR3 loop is CASSILLQGLGTEAFF. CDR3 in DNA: TGTGCCAGCAGCATACTCTTGCAGGGACTCGGCACTGAAGCTTTCTTT. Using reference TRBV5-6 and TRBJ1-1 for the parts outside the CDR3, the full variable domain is DAGVTQSPTHLIKTRGQQVTLRCSPKSGHDTVSWYQQALGQGPQFIFQYYEEEERQRGNFPDRFSGHQFPNYSSELNVNALLLGDSALYLCASSILLQGLGTEAFFGQGTRLTVV.

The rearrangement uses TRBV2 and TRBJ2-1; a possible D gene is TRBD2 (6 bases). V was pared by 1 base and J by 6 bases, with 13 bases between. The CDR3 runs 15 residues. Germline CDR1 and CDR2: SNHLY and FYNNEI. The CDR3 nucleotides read TGTGCCAGCAGTGAAGTAGGGTTGGGGGGCAATGAGCAGTTCTTC. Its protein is CASSEVGLGGNEQFF.

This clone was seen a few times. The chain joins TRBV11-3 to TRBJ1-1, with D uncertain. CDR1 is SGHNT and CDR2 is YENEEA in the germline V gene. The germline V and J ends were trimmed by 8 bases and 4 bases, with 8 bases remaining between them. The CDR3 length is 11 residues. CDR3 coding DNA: TGTGCCAGCGGCCGTGGCACTGAAGCTTTCTTT. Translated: CASGRGTEAFF.

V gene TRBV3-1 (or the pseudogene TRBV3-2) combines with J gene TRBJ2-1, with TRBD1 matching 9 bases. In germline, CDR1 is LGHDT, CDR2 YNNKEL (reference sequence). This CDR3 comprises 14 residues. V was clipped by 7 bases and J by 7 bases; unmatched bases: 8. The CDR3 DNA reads TGTGCCAGCAACAACAGGGGGCTGGGAAATGAGCAGTTCTTC. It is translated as CASNNRGLGNEQFF.

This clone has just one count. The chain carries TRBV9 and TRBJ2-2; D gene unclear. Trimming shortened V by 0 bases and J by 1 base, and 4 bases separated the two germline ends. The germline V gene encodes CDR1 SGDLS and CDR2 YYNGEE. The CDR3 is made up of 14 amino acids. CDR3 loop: CASSVELNTGELFF. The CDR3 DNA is TGTGCCAGCAGCGTAGAGTTGAACACCGGGGAGCTGTTTTTT.

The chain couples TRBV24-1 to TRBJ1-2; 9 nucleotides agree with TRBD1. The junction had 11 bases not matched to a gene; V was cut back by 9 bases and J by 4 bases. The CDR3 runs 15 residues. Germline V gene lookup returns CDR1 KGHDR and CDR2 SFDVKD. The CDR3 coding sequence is TGTGCCACCGCCGGGACAGGGCTTAGGGGCTATGGCTACACCTTC. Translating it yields CATAGTGLRGYGYTF.